This TCR beta chain was sequenced during a study of somatic mutations in cytotoxic T cells in rheumatoid arthritis. Study details: Nearly 100% purity was obtained when some V beta antibody-stained T-cell populations were flow-sorted; these included V beta1+ cells sequenced for TCRB. Findings of the study overall: CD8+ clonality increased with age in rheumatoid arthritis patients but not in healthy controls. Nobody knew which antigens the expanded CD8+ clones targeted. Statistically, CD8+ T-cell clonality was not significantly distinct between individuals with rheumatoid arthritis and age-matched healthy controls.

Assay: immunoSEQ multiplex PCR; the TCRdb copy retains only in-frame clones and omits some. The repertoire holds about 23,000 clones, with 80% to 90% as singletons. CDR1 and CDR2 (germline): SGHNT, YENEEA. V was cut by 5 bases and J by 2 bases, with 8 bases left in between. The CDR3 totals 13 residues. Points on this clone: Its antigen remains unidentified.

Sequencing input: CD8+ T cells sorted from blood. The chain carries TRBV11-3 and TRBJ2-3, with D unclear. This receptor was identified in an adult with rheumatoid arthritis. Written as DNA, the CDR3 is TGTGCCAGCAGCCTCCTGACCACAGATACGCAGTATTTT. This codes for CASSLLTTDTQYF.